The 22 T cell receptor beta chains in this list originate from one sample, sequenced in a study of blood T cell repertoires in COVID-19. Using immunoSEQ multiplex PCR, the repertoire was profiled, and TCRdb retains in-frame clones only, with some absent. The sample shows under 300,000 clones, 79% of them seen only once. Sequences were obtained from peripheral blood. The receptors were sampled from a woman in her thirties or forties with active or convalescent COVID-19.

J is TRBJ1-3 and V is TRBV6-5; D possibly corresponds to TRBD1 (6 bases). The CDR3 covers 15 residues. Per germline, CDR1 MNHEY and CDR2 SVGAGI. Between the trimmed V and J ends, which lost 8 bases and 4 bases, there was a span of 18 bases. In DNA, the CDR3 is TGTGCCAGCCGAGACAGGAACCGCTCCGGAAACACCATATATTTT. It is translated as CASRDRNRSGNTIYF.

This clone turned up a few times. Other DNA sequences in the same sample also yield this CDR3. The chain carries TRBV10-3 and TRBJ1-2, with TRBD1 as a possible D gene (6 bases). Trimming left V 0 bases short and J 2 bases short, with 10 bases between. Germline CDR1 reads ENHRY; CDR2 reads SYGVKD. The CDR3 extends over 15 amino acids. The CDR3 DNA reads as TGTGCCATCAGTGAGTCGAGACAGGACAACTATGGCTACACCTTC. Amino acid sequence: CAISESRQDNYGYTF.

The chain employs TRBV5-6 and TRBJ1-6; weak D call: TRBD1 (5 bases). Per the germline V gene, CDR1 is SGHDT and CDR2 is YYEEEE. The CDR3 covers 13 residues. V was trimmed by 4 bases and J by 13 bases, leaving 15 bases between them. CDR3 DNA sequence: TGTGCCAGCAGCCTCCCCGGGGGGGATCCCCTCCACTTT. Its protein is CASSLPGGDPLHF. The full variable domain, with the rest looked up from reference TRBV5-6 and TRBJ1-6, is DAGVTQSPTHLIKTRGQQVTLRCSPKSGHDTVSWYQQALGQGPQFIFQYYEEEERQRGNFPDRFSGHQFPNYSSELNVNALLLGDSALYLCASSLPGGDPLHFGNGTRLTVT.

This clone was counted a single time. This chain uses TRBV7-9 with TRBJ2-3; the match to TRBD2 covers 7 bases. Germline trimming cut 6 bases from V and 1 base from J; bases unmatched to any gene: 1. Germline loops: CDR1 SEHNR, CDR2 FQNEAQ (reference sequence). The CDR3 extends over 13 amino acids. The chain's CDR3 is CASSAGGTDTQYF. CDR3 DNA sequence: TGTGCCAGCAGTGCGGGGGGCACAGATACGCAGTATTTT.

The chain couples TRBV6-6 to TRBJ2-2; the D is unclear. The CDR3 is 15 amino acids. Germline CDR1 reads MNHNY; CDR2 reads SVGAGI (reference sequence). The V end lost 5 bases, the J end lost 0 bases, and 10 bases lay between the germline ends. The CDR3 spells CASSPRFANTGELFF. CDR3 DNA: TGTGCCAGCAGTCCTAGATTCGCGAACACCGGGGAGCTGTTTTTT.

The J gene is TRBJ2-1, the V gene TRBV5-1, with TRBD2 identical over 7 bases. Germline CDR1 SGHRS, CDR2 YFSETQ. Losses at the gene ends were 4 bases for V and 6 bases for J; bases not matched to a gene: 10. CDR3 length: 15 amino acids. The CDR3 is CASSRGSTPPNEQFF. The CDR3 DNA follows: TGCGCCAGCAGCCGCGGGAGCACACCCCCCAATGAGCAGTTCTTC.

This sequence joins TRBV29-1 and TRBJ2-2; D is uncertain. V was pared by 4 bases and J by 9 bases, with 12 bases between. The V gene's germline CDR1 is SQVTM and CDR2 ANQGSEA. CDR3 length: 12 amino acids. CDR3 in DNA: TGCAGCGTTGCTCCGGTGGTTAGGGAGCTGTTTTTT. As protein: CSVAPVVRELFF.

This chain links TRBV30 with TRBJ1-2; D is unresolved. V lost 0 bases to trimming and J lost 8 bases, with 13 bases between them. The germline gives CDR1 GTSNPN, CDR2 SVGIG (reference sequence). The CDR3 contains 13 residues. The CDR3 sequence: CAWSVPEAGGYTF. CDR3 sequence (DNA): TGTGCCTGGAGTGTACCCGAGGCGGGGGGCTACACCTTC. Based on the CDR3 plus reference TRBV30 and TRBJ1-2, the full variable domain is SQTIHQWPATLVQPVGSPLSLECTVEGTSNPNLYWYRQAAGRGLQLLFYSVGIGQISSEVPQNLSASRPQDRQFILSSKKLLLSDSGFYLCAWSVPEAGGYTFGSGTRLTVV.

The rearrangement links TRBV29-1 to TRBJ2-2, with D unresolved. The CDR3 has 14 amino acids. V dropped 4 bases and J dropped 0 bases, with 9 bases sitting between them. CDR1 SQVTM and CDR2 ANQGSEA come from the germline V gene. The CDR3, as DNA: TGCAGCGTTGGTATATTCTCGAACACCGGGGAGCTGTTTTTT. Protein sequence: CSVGIFSNTGELFF.

This chain links TRBV6-5 with TRBJ1-5, with D possibly TRBD1 on 6 matching bases. Germline lookup yields CDR1 MNHEY and CDR2 SVGAGI. Trimming stripped 4 bases from V and 1 base from J, with 11 bases between. The CDR3 is made up of 15 amino acids. The CDR3: CASSLYQGSNQPQHF. CDR3 nucleotide sequence: TGTGCCAGCAGTTTGTATCAGGGGAGCAATCAGCCCCAGCATTTT.

With regard to this clone: Different DNA sequences within this sample yield the same CDR3. The V and J genes are TRBV7-9 and TRBJ1-2; 7 bases fit TRBD1. Germline CDR1 and CDR2: SEHNR and FQNEAQ (reference sequence). The CDR3 sequence is 13 residues long. V lost 6 bases and J lost 2; bases outside the gene matches: 3. CDR3 protein: CASSPTGNYGYTF. In DNA, the CDR3 is TGTGCCAGCAGTCCGACAGGGAACTATGGCTACACCTTC.

This clone was recorded once. The genes are TRBV5-5 and TRBJ1-1, with D unclear. The V end was cut by 2 bases, the J end by 8 bases, with 19 bases between. Germline V gives CDR1 SGHKS, CDR2 YYEKEE (reference sequence). The CDR3 runs 15 residues. CDR3 coding DNA: TGTGCCAGCAGCTTACAAGGAGCCACCATAGGCGAAGCTTTCTTT. Encoded protein: CASSLQGATIGEAFF. Filled out from reference TRBV5-5 and TRBJ1-1, the complete variable domain reads DAGVTQSPTHLIKTRGQQVTLRCSPISGHKSVSWYQQVLGQGPQFIFQYYEKEERGRGNFPDRFSARQFPNYSSELNVNALLLGDSALYLCASSLQGATIGEAFFGQGTRLTVV.

The genes are TRBV19 and TRBJ2-5; 11 positions match TRBD1. This CDR3 spans 17 amino acids. The V gene's germline CDR1 is LNHDA and CDR2 SQIVND (reference sequence). J lost 2 bases, V lost 5 bases, and 10 bases had no gene match. CDR3 amino acids: CASSRRTGGGLQETQYF. DNA for the CDR3: TGTGCCAGTAGTCGGAGGACAGGGGGCGGCTTACAAGAGACCCAGTACTTC.

The V call is TRBV24-1, the J call TRBJ2-7, with a possible D match to TRBD2 (6 bases). CDR3 length: 15 amino acids. The V end was cut by 9 bases, the J end by 2 bases, with 19 bases between. Looked up from germline, CDR1 is KGHDR and CDR2 is SFDVKD. CDR3 in amino acids: CATLKAGNAPYEQYF. CDR3 nucleotide sequence: TGTGCCACCCTTAAGGCGGGAAACGCTCCCTACGAGCAGTACTTC.

CDR3 nucleotides: TGTGCCAGCGTAGGACAGGCCCCCTGGGGGCTGTTTTTT. This gives the protein CASVGQAPWGLFF. The chain has TRBV6-5 and TRBJ1-4; 7 nucleotides line up with TRBD1. V lost 8 bases and J lost 14; bases outside the gene matches: 14. In germline, CDR1 is MNHEY, CDR2 SVGAGI. The CDR3 covers 13 residues.

The chain employs TRBV6-5 and TRBJ2-3; 9 bases are a match to TRBD2. Germline assignment: CDR1 MNHEY and CDR2 SVGAGI. The CDR3 has 15 amino acids. The V segment lost 2 bases and the J segment 4 bases; nucleotides outside the gene matches: 4. For the CDR3, the DNA is TGTGCCAGCAGTTACGTGGCGGGGGGGGCAGATACGCAGTATTTT. Translation: CASSYVAGGADTQYF.

This chain connects TRBV3-1 (or the pseudogene TRBV3-2) to TRBJ2-1, with 10 nucleotides matching TRBD2. This CDR3 is built from 19 residues. Germline lookup yields CDR1 LGHDT and CDR2 YNNKEL (reference sequence). V dropped 0 bases and J dropped 7; count of bases not matched to a gene: 15. The CDR3 is CASSQDAGRSGGARNEQFF. The DNA for the CDR3 is TGTGCCAGCAGCCAAGATGCCGGGCGAAGCGGGGGGGCTAGGAATGAGCAGTTCTTC.

This clone showed up just once. The chain has TRBV9 and TRBJ2-5; tentatively, D is TRBD2 (7 bases). The CDR3 contains 17 residues. V lost 0 bases and J 5 bases, leaving 20 bases between the germline ends. In germline, CDR1 is SGDLS, CDR2 YYNGEE. This CDR3 is CASSVVGGGAGAETQYF. CDR3 in DNA: TGTGCCAGCAGCGTAGTAGGAGGAGGTGCGGGGGCGGAGACCCAGTACTTC.

This chain uses TRBV5-1 with TRBJ1-1, with 8 bases matching TRBD1. The CDR3 runs 15 residues. In germline, CDR1 is SGHRS, CDR2 YFSETQ. The J segment lost 5 bases and the V segment lost 0 bases, leaving 6 bases of the junction unmatched. CDR3 residues: CASSLGQGSTTEAFF. The CDR3 DNA reads TGCGCCAGCAGCTTGGGACAGGGGTCGACTACTGAAGCTTTCTTT.

The chain is built from TRBV30 and TRBJ2-2; 7 nucleotides align to TRBD2. This CDR3 contains 15 residues. CDR1 and CDR2 (germline): GTSNPN, SVGIG (reference sequence). The ends lost 2 bases at V and 0 bases at J; junction bases unmatched: 3. The CDR3 loop is CAWSRGETNTGELFF. The CDR3, as DNA: TGTGCCTGGAGTCGGGGGGAGACGAACACCGGGGAGCTGTTTTTT.

This chain links TRBV6-2 or TRBV6-3 with TRBJ2-1; TRBD2 aligns across 8 bases. V was pared by 2 bases and J by 10 bases, with 10 bases of the junction left unmatched. The CDR3 has 15 amino acids. Germline values: CDR1 MNHEY, CDR2 SVGEGT. The CDR3 DNA follows: TGTGCCAGCAGTTACCCGGGACTAGGTCTCATAGAGCAGTTCTTC. Its protein product is CASSYPGLGLIEQFF.

The V and J genes are TRBV19 and TRBJ1-1; D ambiguous. Germline lookup yields CDR1 LNHDA and CDR2 SQIVND (reference sequence). CDR3 length equals 13 residues. The V gene lost 7 bases and the J gene lost 0 bases, with 9 bases spanning the gap. The CDR3 coding sequence is TGTGCCAGTACAACCCTATTGAACACTGAAGCTTTCTTT. Its translation: CASTTLLNTEAFF.